Each of the 20 T cell receptor beta chains below was sequenced from the same sample in a study of cytomegalovirus exposure and HLA in healthy donors. Primers: 60 Vbeta forward and 13 Jbeta reverse. Sequenced by immunoSEQ multiplex PCR; TCRdb stores in-frame clones only, minus some. The sample has approximately 100,000 clones, 75% to 85% seen once; the top ten hold approximately 11%. The sequencing input was PBMCs. The receptors derive from a man aged 18 to 29 in good health and CMV-seropositive.

The chain joins TRBV28 to TRBJ1-5; D perhaps matches TRBD1 (5 bases). In germline, CDR1 is MDHEN, CDR2 SYDVKM. The CDR3 extends over 14 amino acids. The ends were cut back, 3 bases at V and 4 bases at J, with 10 bases in the middle. CDR3 sequence reads: CASSLDIPNQPQHF. DNA of the CDR3: TGTGCCAGCAGTTTGGACATACCTAATCAGCCCCAGCATTTT.

The table lists this clone with a few counts. The V and J genes are TRBV2 and TRBJ2-1, with 8 positions matching TRBD1. In germline, CDR1 is SNHLY, CDR2 FYNNEI. The CDR3 spans 13 residues. V lost 10 bases and J lost 9; bases outside the gene matches: 11. The CDR3 DNA reads as TGTGCCAACAAGGGACAGGCTACAATTGAGCAGTTCTTC. Protein sequence: CANKGQATIEQFF.

This clone occurred once. V and J are TRBV10-3 and TRBJ1-2; no reliable D call. The CDR3 runs to 13 residues. Germline V gene data show CDR1 as ENHRY and CDR2 as SYGVKD. V lost 5 bases to trimming and J lost 7 bases, with 14 bases between them. The CDR3 reads CAISPEDLSGYTF. CDR3 nucleotide sequence: TGTGCCATCAGTCCGGAGGACCTCTCTGGCTACACCTTC.

The rearrangement links TRBV28 to TRBJ2-6; D unresolved. Germline lookup yields CDR1 MDHEN and CDR2 SYDVKM. With 2 bases removed from V and 0 bases from J, the gap between germline ends came to 5 bases. The CDR3 is 15 amino acids. CDR3 in amino acids: CASSLPGSGANVLTF. CDR3 in DNA: TGTGCCAGCAGTTTACCCGGCTCTGGGGCCAACGTCCTGACTTTC.

V gene TRBV15 combines with J gene TRBJ2-6; D not resolved. The V gene's germline CDR1 is LNHNV and CDR2 YYDKDF (reference sequence). The CDR3 covers 17 residues. The V gene lost 0 bases and the J gene lost 0 bases, with 9 bases spanning the gap. CDR3 DNA sequence: TGTGCCACCAGCAGAGAGATAGCATCCTCTGGGGCCAACGTCCTGACTTTC. It codes for CATSREIASSGANVLTF. The complete variable domain, with remaining parts taken from reference TRBV15 and TRBJ2-6, reads DAMVIQNPRYQVTQFGKPVTLSCSQTLNHNVMYWYQQKSSQAPKLLFHYYDKDFNNEADTPDNFQSRRPNTSFCFLDIRSPGLGDTAMYLCATSREIASSGANVLTFGAGSRLTVL.

This chain joins TRBV6-1 and TRBJ2-3, with a tentative D call TRBD2 (7 bases). V lost 3 bases and J lost 2, with 12 bases in between. The germline V gene has CDR1 MNHNS and CDR2 SASEGT. CDR3 size: 15 residues. CDR3 residues: CASSDPGGLTDTQYF. The CDR3, as DNA: TGTGCCAGCAGTGACCCGGGGGGCCTCACAGATACGCAGTATTTT.

This rearrangement joins TRBV5-1 to TRBJ1-3; D is undetermined. Germline values: CDR1 SGHRS, CDR2 YFSETQ. With 5 bases removed from V and 3 bases from J, the gap between germline ends came to 12 bases. The CDR3 contains 14 residues. CDR3: CASSAVGNGNTIYF. The CDR3 DNA follows: TGCGCCAGCAGTGCGGTCGGTAATGGAAACACCATATATTTT.

Details on this clone: Other nucleotide sequences from this sample produce the same CDR3. This chain connects TRBV20-1 to TRBJ1-5, with unresolved D. The germline V gene encodes CDR1 DFQATT and CDR2 SNEGSKA (reference sequence). This CDR3 has 11 residues. Trimming took 3 bases from V and 6 from J, leaving 6 bases between them. The DNA for the CDR3 is TGCAGTGCTAGTTCCGGTCAGCCCCAGCATTTT. This translates into CSASSGQPQHF.

Concerning this clone: Other DNA sequences from this sample encode an identical CDR3 as well. J is TRBJ1-2 and V is TRBV28; D unclear. V dropped 2 bases and J dropped 8 bases, with 9 bases sitting between them. Germline lookup yields CDR1 MDHEN and CDR2 SYDVKM. There are 12 residues in the CDR3. The CDR3 bases are TGTGCCAGCAGTTTAATGAGGGAAGGCTACACCTTC. Translated, it gives CASSLMREGYTF.

A few counts support this clone. This rearrangement joins TRBV5-1 to TRBJ2-1; tentatively, D is TRBD1 (6 bases). Germline CDR1 reads SGHRS; CDR2 reads YFSETQ. Between the trimmed V and J ends, which lost 0 bases and 3 bases, there was a span of 16 bases. This CDR3 is 17 amino acids long. The CDR3, as DNA: TGCGCCAGCAGCTTGGCCGGGTTTGGACAGAACTACAATGAGCAGTTCTTC. Its translation is CASSLAGFGQNYNEQFF.

The V gene is TRBV5-6, the J gene TRBJ2-7; tentative D call: TRBD2 (6 bases). This CDR3 spans 15 amino acids. The V and J ends lost 2 bases and 1 base respectively, with 13 bases between them. Per the germline V gene, CDR1 is SGHDT and CDR2 is YYEEEE. The CDR3 loop reads CASSLSGRGSYEQYF. CDR3 coding DNA: TGTGCCAGCAGCTTAAGCGGACGGGGGTCCTACGAGCAGTACTTC.

The chain uses TRBV6-1 and TRBJ2-3; tentative D call: TRBD1 (6 bases). V was clipped by 2 bases and J by 4 bases, with 19 bases between them. The CDR3 length is 17 residues. Germline V lookup: CDR1 MNHNS, CDR2 SASEGT. CDR3 in amino acids: CASSELTGYTLSDTQYF. CDR3 nucleotide sequence: TGTGCCAGCAGTGAATTAACAGGGTATACTTTATCAGATACGCAGTATTTT.

The gene calls are TRBV30 and TRBJ1-2; no firm D call. V was clipped by 3 bases and J by 2 bases, with 4 bases between them. This CDR3 contains 11 residues. CDR1 and CDR2 from the germline V gene are GTSNPN and SVGIG (reference sequence). In nucleotides, the CDR3 is TGTGCCTGGAGGGAGAACTATGGCTACACCTTC. Translation: CAWRENYGYTF.

This sequence joins TRBV10-3 and TRBJ2-5, with 13 bases fitting TRBD2. V gave up 3 bases and J gave up 9 bases; unmatched junction bases: 10. Germline-derived CDR1 and CDR2 are ENHRY and SYGVKD. This CDR3 contains 16 residues. Written as DNA, the CDR3 is TGTGCCATCAGTGAACCGGGACTAGCGGGATCCGTGTCCCAGTACTTC. Protein sequence: CAISEPGLAGSVSQYF.

The chain carries TRBV2 and TRBJ2-5; tentative D call: TRBD1 (5 bases). Germline loops: CDR1 SNHLY, CDR2 FYNNEI. The V end lost 2 bases, the J end lost 4 bases, and 14 bases lay between the germline ends. The CDR3 runs to 15 residues. The CDR3 sequence is CASSERNQGLETQYF. CDR3 sequence (DNA): TGTGCCAGCAGTGAACGCAATCAGGGTTTAGAGACCCAGTACTTC. Based on the CDR3 plus reference TRBV2 and TRBJ2-5, the full variable domain is EPEVTQTPSHQVTQMGQEVILRCVPISNHLYFYWYRQILGQKVEFLVSFYNNEISEKSEIFDDQFSVERPDGSNFTLKIRSTKLEDSAMYFCASSERNQGLETQYFGPGTRLLVL.

The genes are TRBV11-2 and TRBJ2-5; 12 bases are a match to TRBD2. Per germline, CDR1 SGHAT and CDR2 FQNNGV. Germline trimming cut 5 bases from V and 9 bases from J; bases unmatched to any gene: 10. CDR3 length: 15 amino acids. CDR3: CASSRGLAGRVSQYF. In nucleotides, the CDR3 is TGTGCCAGCAGCCGGGGACTAGCGGGCCGGGTTTCCCAGTACTTC.

The DNA for the CDR3 is TGTGCCATTAAAGGGTGGACACGCGTACGCGGGGTAGCCAAAAACATTCAGTACTTC. This codes for CAIKGWTRVRGVAKNIQYF. This chain uses TRBV7-3 with TRBJ2-4; maybe TRBD2 (6 bases). V was cut by 10 bases and J by 0 bases, with 28 bases left in between. Germline CDR1 is SGHTA and CDR2 is FQGTGA. This CDR3 is 19 amino acids long.

This clone turned up a few times. This sequence joins TRBV2 and TRBJ1-4; D may be TRBD1 (6 bases). The V and J ends lost 4 bases and 9 bases respectively, with 9 bases between them. The CDR3 extends over 12 amino acids. Germline values: CDR1 SNHLY, CDR2 FYNNEI. The CDR3: CASSGTAQKLFF. The CDR3, as DNA: TGTGCCAGCAGTGGGACAGCGCAAAAACTGTTTTTT. Combining the CDR3 with reference TRBV2 and TRBJ1-4 gives the whole variable domain EPEVTQTPSHQVTQMGQEVILRCVPISNHLYFYWYRQILGQKVEFLVSFYNNEISEKSEIFDDQFSVERPDGSNFTLKIRSTKLEDSAMYFCASSGTAQKLFFGSGTQLSVL.

This chain links TRBV6-5 with TRBJ1-5, with D unresolved. The CDR3 consists of 11 residues. Germline V gene sequence: CDR1 MNHEY, CDR2 SVGAGI. Trimming shortened V by 5 bases and J by 6 bases, and 5 bases separated the two germline ends. The CDR3 reads CASSEAQPQHF. In DNA, the CDR3 is TGTGCCAGCAGTGAAGCTCAGCCCCAGCATTTT.

The chain uses TRBV7-9 and TRBJ2-7; TRBD1 agrees at 8 bases. Germline CDR1 reads SEHNR; CDR2 reads FQNEAQ (reference sequence). V dropped 11 bases and J dropped 4; count of bases not matched to a gene: 10. The CDR3 is made up of 13 amino acids. DNA of the CDR3: TGTGCCGGAGACAGGGGCTCCGGTTACGAGCAGTACTTC. Translation gives CAGDRGSGYEQYF.